This is a list of T cell receptor beta chains from one sample in a study of shared clonotypes between healthy human individuals. The assay was immunoSEQ multiplex PCR, and TCRdb's table has in-frame clones only and misses some. Of around 1.6 million clones listed, approximately 98% are singletons. Sequenced input: naive CD4+ T cells sorted from blood. Receptors originate from a man aged 25-40 years in good health. Both conserved end residues are part of each CDR3. A D gene is named only where the DNA matches it firmly. Some rows have no size entry. The others give once, few or many, or a class for an expanded clone.

D: TRBD2
V: TRBV7-9
size: once
J: TRBJ2-3
DNA: TGTGCCAGCAGCCCGGGGGGGCTAGCGGGATCCACAGATACGCAGTATTTT
CDR3: CASSPGGLAGSTDTQYF

D: -
V: TRBV4-1
size: -
J: TRBJ2-7
DNA: TGCGCCAGCAGCCAAGATCCAGGGAACGAGCAGTACTTC
CDR3: CASSQDPGNEQYF

D: -
V: TRBV29-1
size: -
J: TRBJ2-5
DNA: TGCAGCGTTTCTCCCAAAGAGACCCAGTACTTC
CDR3: CSVSPKETQYF

D: -
V: TRBV28
size: -
J: TRBJ2-1
DNA: TGTGCCAGCTGTTCGGGGGCCTCCTACAATGAGCAGTTCTTC
CDR3: CASCSGASYNEQFF

D: TRBD2
V: TRBV5-4
size: -
J: TRBJ2-3
DNA: TGTGCCAGCAGCTTGGAAACTAGCGGAGATACGCAGTATTTT
CDR3: CASSLETSGDTQYF

D: -
V: TRBV2
size: -
J: TRBJ2-5
DNA: TGTGCCAGCAGTGACGGGTTCGCGGGGACCCAGTACTTC
CDR3: CASSDGFAGTQYF

D: TRBD1
V: TRBV14
size: -
J: TRBJ2-1
DNA: TGTGCCAGCAGCTCCGGGACAGGGGATTGGAATGAGCAGTTCTTC
CDR3: CASSSGTGDWNEQFF

D: -
V: TRBV2
size: -
J: TRBJ2-3
DNA: TGTGCCAGCAGTGTGTTCCCGGTTGCAGATACGCAGTATTTT
CDR3: CASSVFPVADTQYF

D: -
V: TRBV7-2
size: -
J: TRBJ1-1
DNA: TGTGCCAGCAGCATAGTAACGAACACTGAAGCTTTCTTT
CDR3: CASSIVTNTEAFF

D: TRBD2
V: TRBV12-5
size: -
J: TRBJ2-3
DNA: TGTGCTAGTGGTCGGGGACTAGATCAGGATACGCAGTATTTT
CDR3: CASGRGLDQDTQYF

D: TRBD2
V: TRBV7-7
size: -
J: TRBJ2-5
DNA: TGTGCTAGCAGCTGGGGACTAGCGGGAACCCGGGAGACCCAGTACTTC
CDR3: CASSWGLAGTRETQYF

D: TRBD1
V: TRBV10-3
size: -
J: TRBJ1-2
DNA: TGTGCCATCAGTGAGTCTTGGGACAGGGGGCTCGGAAACTATGGCTACACCTTC
CDR3: CAISESWDRGLGNYGYTF

D: TRBD2
V: TRBV5-1
size: -
J: TRBJ2-3
DNA: TGCGCCAGCAGTTTGGGACTAGCGGGAGGGCCGGTCGGAGATACGCAGTATTTT
CDR3: CASSLGLAGGPVGDTQYF

D: -
V: TRBV27
size: -
J: TRBJ2-3
DNA: TGTGCCAGCAGCGTAGGGATCGCCCCAGATACGCAGTATTTT
CDR3: CASSVGIAPDTQYF

D: -
V: TRBV10-3
size: -
J: TRBJ2-1
DNA: TGTGCCATCAGCTCCTCTGGGGAAACGTGGGTCTTC
CDR3: CAISSSGETWVF

D: -
V: TRBV19
size: -
J: TRBJ1-5
DNA: TGTGCCAGTTCTCCGAGAGGGGACCTTGGGCGCAATCAGCCCCAGCATTTT
CDR3: CASSPRGDLGRNQPQHF

D: TRBD2
V: TRBV5-4
size: -
J: TRBJ2-1
DNA: TGTGCCAGCACCCCCAGCATGCGGGAGCTCCGCAATGAGCAGTTCTTC
CDR3: CASTPSMRELRNEQFF

D: -
V: TRBV7-9
size: -
J: TRBJ2-2
DNA: TGTGCCAGCACTCTACCCACAGAGCCCCGGAACACCGGGGAGCTGTTTTTT
CDR3: CASTLPTEPRNTGELFF

D: TRBD2
V: TRBV6-6
size: -
J: TRBJ2-7
DNA: TGTGCCAGCAGTTACTCAGCGGGAGCATCCTACGAGCAGTACTTC
CDR3: CASSYSAGASYEQYF

D: -
V: TRBV9
size: -
J: TRBJ2-2
DNA: TGTGCCAGCAGCGTAGTCGTAGCGACCAACACCGGGGAGCTGTTTTTT
CDR3: CASSVVVATNTGELFF

D: -
V: TRBV18
size: -
J: TRBJ2-1
DNA: TGTGCCAGCTCACCGAGGAGTGGTGGCATCTACAATGAGCAGTTCTTC
CDR3: CASSPRSGGIYNEQFF

D: TRBD1
V: TRBV6-5
size: -
J: TRBJ1-5
DNA: TGTGCCAGCAGTTTTAGGGGGCATCAGCCCCAGCATTTT
CDR3: CASSFRGHQPQHF

D: -
V: TRBV5-5
size: -
J: TRBJ1-3
DNA: TGTGCCAGCACCCGTGTGGGGACGGGCGGAAACACCATATATTTT
CDR3: CASTRVGTGGNTIYF

D: -
V: TRBV7-9
size: -
J: TRBJ1-5
DNA: TGTGCCAGCAGCTTCGCCAGTAGCAATCAGCCCCAGCATTTT
CDR3: CASSFASSNQPQHF

D: -
V: TRBV27
size: once
J: TRBJ1-2
DNA: TGTGCCAGCAGTTTAGACAGTAACTATGGCTACACCTTC
CDR3: CASSLDSNYGYTF

D: TRBD2
V: TRBV6-6
size: -
J: TRBJ2-7
DNA: TGTGCCAGCAGATCGGGGGGGTTGAGCTACGAGCAGTACTTC
CDR3: CASRSGGLSYEQYF

D: TRBD1
V: TRBV11-2
size: -
J: TRBJ2-7
DNA: TGTGCCAGCAGCTTTACAGGGGATTCCTACGAGCAGTACTTC
CDR3: CASSFTGDSYEQYF

D: TRBD2
V: TRBV7-9
size: once
J: TRBJ2-1
DNA: TGTGCCAGCAGCTTATGGCTAGCGGGCTACAATGAGCAGTTCTTC
CDR3: CASSLWLAGYNEQFF

D: TRBD2
V: TRBV5-4
size: once
J: TRBJ2-3
DNA: TGTGCCACCGAAGGAGCGGGAGCTCATAGAGATACGCAGTATTTT
CDR3: CATEGAGAHRDTQYF

D: TRBD1
V: TRBV7-3
size: -
J: TRBJ2-1
DNA: TGTGCCAGCAGCCATGACAGGGCTAGCAATGAGCAGTTCTTC
CDR3: CASSHDRASNEQFF

D: TRBD1
V: TRBV9
size: -
J: TRBJ2-5
DNA: TGTGCCAGCAGCGTCAGCGGGGGGACAGGGGGCCGAGAGACCCAGTACTTC
CDR3: CASSVSGGTGGRETQYF

D: TRBD1
V: TRBV6-6
size: -
J: TRBJ1-1
DNA: TGTGCCAGCAGTTACCAACAGGGGCACACTGAAGCTTTCTTT
CDR3: CASSYQQGHTEAFF

D: -
V: TRBV5-1
size: once
J: TRBJ2-7
DNA: TGCGCCAGCAGCTTGGCGACGTACTCCTACGAGCAGTACTTC
CDR3: CASSLATYSYEQYF